This T cell receptor beta chain was sequenced during a study of blood T cells in healthy people across ages. Looking at the study overall: Roughly one uniquely barcoded beta molecule per two T cells was captured.

The sample, about 9.2 milliliters of peripheral blood, was drawn from each donor. Study results and limitations: As age increased, TCR beta diversity per million T cells fell in a roughly linear fashion.

Trimming took 4 bases from V and 0 from J; bases not matched to a gene: 6. CDR1 and CDR2 (germline): SGHRS, YFSETQ. There are 16 residues in the CDR3. A second PCR of roughly 7 to 11 cycles used a sample-barcoded 5' primer and a J-beta primer mix. TCRdb re-derived calls from the 5' RACE reads in MiXCR, one entry per CDR3 protein. The profile shows about 640,000 distinct CDR3 sequences, 58% of them singletons. In the case of this clonotype: What it binds is not known.

Specimen: blood. This TCR was sampled from a man between 60 and 75 years old in good health. V and J are TRBV5-1 and TRBJ2-4, with 8 bases that match TRBD1. In DNA form, the CDR3 reads TGCGCCAGCAGCAGCACTGGACAGGGAGCCAAAAACATTCAGTACTTC. Translation gives CASSSTGQGAKNIQYF.